The 24 T cell receptor beta chains below come from one sample, sequenced in a study of T cell repertoires in cytomegalovirus infection (dated by TCRdb to about 2019). Sequencing relied on an Illumina HiSeq 1500. Using fastp trimming at Q25 and MiXCR clonotype assembly, TCRdb reanalyzed the public sequencing data and kept in-frame beta chains. For every CDR3 protein sequence, its rows merge into one entry that carries the most common genes and DNA. In this sample the table shows around 530,000 distinct CDR3 sequences, 26% of which occur a single time. The ten largest clones represent over 10% of the sample. Sequencing was carried out using PBMCs. These receptors all stem from a human donor in good health (CMV status not recorded). Some clones in this sample may be carry-over from other donors' samples.

The rearrangement links TRBV19 to TRBJ2-5; D may be TRBD2 (6 bases). There are 15 residues in the CDR3. CDR1 is LNHDA and CDR2 is SQIVND in the germline V gene (reference sequence). With 3 bases removed from V and 1 base from J, the gap between germline ends came to 12 bases. CDR3 bases: TGTGCCAGTAGTATCCGGAGGAGGGTCCAAGAGACCCAGTACTTC. Translation gives CASSIRRRVQETQYF.

The sample holds many counts of this clonotype. CDR3 in DNA: TGTGCCAGCAGCTTGAGGATGCAGGGTTTCATATATTTT. It specifies CASSLRMQGFIYF. The rearrangement joins TRBV7-2 to TRBJ1-3; possibly TRBD1 for D (5 bases). The CDR3 spans 13 residues. Trimming removed 3 bases at V and 12 bases at J, with 15 bases between. The germline V gene has CDR1 SGHTA and CDR2 FQGNSA.

The chain has TRBV27 and TRBJ1-3, with D maybe TRBD1 (5 bases). Germline CDR1 is MNHEY and CDR2 is SMNVEV (reference sequence). The CDR3 covers 14 residues. V was cut by 6 bases and J by 4 bases, with 13 bases left in between. For the CDR3, the DNA is TGTGCCAGCAGCCCCCGGGACGGAGGAAACACCATATATTTT. Amino acid sequence: CASSPRDGGNTIYF.

This clonotype has a handful of counts. The limits of the CDR3 on the DNA are not certain, so only TCRdb's listed CDR3 is given. The CDR3 loop reads CASSFGAGPYNEQFF. J is TRBJ2-1 and V is TRBV7-2; the D call in the table, TRBD1, was not verified against the DNA. The CDR3 length is 15 residues, termini included. Germline V gene sequence: CDR1 SGHTA, CDR2 FQGNSA.

The chain employs TRBV20-1 and TRBJ2-1, with D perhaps TRBD2 (7 bases). CDR3 length: 18 residues. Trimming removed 1 base from V and 0 bases from J, with 19 bases in between. Looked up from germline, CDR1 is DFQATT and CDR2 is SNEGSKA (reference sequence). CDR3 amino acids: CSARVKEGGSGSYNEQFF. In DNA form, the CDR3 reads TGCAGTGCTAGAGTGAAGGAGGGGGGGTCTGGCTCCTACAATGAGCAGTTCTTC.

This sequence joins TRBV7-9 and TRBJ2-7; 14 bases map to TRBD2. V was pared by 3 bases and J by 0 bases, with 4 bases of the junction left unmatched. The germline V gene encodes CDR1 SEHNR and CDR2 FQNEAQ (reference sequence). The CDR3 has 17 amino acids. CDR3 coding DNA: TGTGCCAGCAGCTTTACCGGGACTAGCGGGAGCTCCTACGAGCAGTACTTC. Residues: CASSFTGTSGSSYEQYF.

This chain uses TRBV24-1 with TRBJ2-1; maybe TRBD1 (5 bases). CDR3 size: 15 residues. Germline V gives CDR1 KGHDR, CDR2 SFDVKD. Trimming cost V 3 bases and J 4 bases, with 12 bases left between them. The CDR3 loop is CATSDPTKGYNEQFF. CDR3 nucleotide sequence: TGTGCCACCAGTGATCCAACTAAGGGGTACAATGAGCAGTTCTTC.

The V gene is TRBV7-2, the J gene TRBJ2-2; 10 bases fit TRBD2. The CDR3 loop spans 17 amino acids. Germline CDR1 is SGHTA and CDR2 is FQGNSA. V gave up 0 bases and J gave up 6 bases; unmatched junction bases: 7. CDR3 nucleotide sequence: TGTGCCAGCAGCTTAGCGCCTAGCGGGAGTTCGGCCGGGGAGCTGTTTTTT. As protein: CASSLAPSGSSAGELFF.

This clonotype was seen at least ten times. The chain is built from TRBV7-2 and TRBJ2-1; D not resolved. Germline-derived CDR1 and CDR2 are SGHTA and FQGNSA. This CDR3 has 13 amino acids. Deletions cut 4 bases from V and 2 bases from J, with 6 bases between. CDR3 sequence reads: CASSYEAYNEQFF. In nucleotides, the CDR3 is TGTGCCAGCAGCTACGAGGCCTACAATGAGCAGTTCTTC. Filled out from reference TRBV7-2 and TRBJ2-1, the complete variable domain reads GAGVSQSPSNKVTEKGKDVELRCDPISGHTALYWYRQSLGQGLEFLIYFQGNSAPDKSGLPSDRFSAERTGGSVSTLTIQRTQQEDSAVYLCASSYEAYNEQFFGPGTRLTVL.

This clonotype showed up just a few times. J is TRBJ2-1 and V is TRBV7-6; D is tentatively TRBD1 or TRBD2 (6 bases each). The CDR3 is 12 amino acids. Germline V gene lookup returns CDR1 SGHVS and CDR2 FNYEAQ. Trimming took off 7 bases at V and 13 bases at J, with 17 bases between the two ends. The CDR3 sequence is CASILGGGAQFF. The CDR3 DNA follows: TGTGCCAGCATATTAGGAGGGGGAGCCCAGTTCTTC.

This clonotype occurred many times. This sequence joins TRBV7-2 and TRBJ1-2; maybe TRBD1 (5 bases). Trimming stripped 6 bases from V and 5 bases from J, with 16 bases between. Germline V gene data show CDR1 as SGHTA and CDR2 as FQGNSA. The CDR3 covers 14 residues. The CDR3, as DNA: TGTGCCAGCAGTTGGATCGGGACCGATTATGGCTACACCTTC. It is translated as CASSWIGTDYGYTF. Using reference TRBV7-2 and TRBJ1-2 for the parts outside the CDR3, the full variable domain is GAGVSQSPSNKVTEKGKDVELRCDPISGHTALYWYRQSLGQGLEFLIYFQGNSAPDKSGLPSDRFSAERTGGSVSTLTIQRTQQEDSAVYLCASSWIGTDYGYTFGSGTRLTVV.

DNA for the CDR3: TGCGCCAGCAGCAGAGTAACAGGGGGCGGCACTGAAGCTTTCTTT. This sequence encodes CASSRVTGGGTEAFF. The chain combines TRBV5-1 with TRBJ1-1; 9 bases line up with TRBD1. The germline V gene has CDR1 SGHRS and CDR2 YFSETQ. V dropped 4 bases and J dropped 4; count of bases not matched to a gene: 8. The CDR3 covers 15 residues.

The rearrangement links TRBV5-1 to TRBJ1-2; D remains unclear. The germline V gene has CDR1 SGHRS and CDR2 YFSETQ. V was pared by 0 bases and J by 4 bases, with 10 bases between. CDR3 length: 14 amino acids. CDR3 protein: CASSLAGESYGYTF. Here the CDR3 DNA reads TGCGCCAGCAGCTTGGCCGGGGAGAGCTATGGCTACACCTTC.

This chain uses TRBV5-4 with TRBJ1-5, with TRBD1 as a possible D gene (5 bases). Trimming stripped 4 bases from V and 0 bases from J, with 17 bases between. The CDR3 length is 17 residues. Germline CDR1 and CDR2: SGHNT and YYREEE (reference sequence). The CDR3: CASSAGPRSYSNQPQHF. CDR3 sequence (DNA): TGTGCCAGCAGCGCGGGACCCCGGTCCTATAGCAATCAGCCCCAGCATTTT.

The V call is TRBV19, the J call TRBJ1-2, with D possibly TRBD1 on 6 matching bases. V was cut by 5 bases and J by 0 bases, with 13 bases left in between. This CDR3 is built from 15 residues. CDR1 and CDR2 (germline): LNHDA, SQIVND (reference sequence). The CDR3 DNA reads as TGTGCCAGTAGTCCCACAGGGCCTACTAACTATGGCTACACCTTC. This encodes CASSPTGPTNYGYTF.

This chain connects TRBV15 to TRBJ2-1; the D is unclear. Germline assignment: CDR1 LNHNV and CDR2 YYDKDF (reference sequence). Trimming stripped 9 bases from V and 7 bases from J, with 13 bases between. The CDR3 is made up of 12 amino acids. CDR3 DNA sequence: TGTGCCACGAGCCTGGGATGGAATGAGCAGTTCTTC. It is translated as CATSLGWNEQFF.

The chain couples TRBV6-5 to TRBJ2-2, with 7 bases matching TRBD2. The germline V gene has CDR1 MNHEY and CDR2 SVGAGI. The CDR3 consists of 14 residues. V trimming: 2 bases; J trimming: 4 bases; junction bases outside the gene matches: 1. This CDR3 is CASSYGGGTGELFF. CDR3 DNA: TGTGCCAGCAGTTACGGGGGGGGCACCGGGGAGCTGTTTTTT.

This clonotype showed up many times. The chain employs TRBV7-6 and TRBJ2-2; D perhaps matches TRBD1 (7 bases). V lost 3 bases, J lost 6 bases, and 14 bases lay in between. CDR3 size: 15 residues. Germline assignment: CDR1 SGHVS and CDR2 FNYEAQ. The DNA of the CDR3 is TGTGCCAGCAGCTTGGGGCAGGGGGGCTCCGGGGAGCTGTTTTTT. It is translated as CASSLGQGGSGELFF.

This chain joins TRBV6-2 or TRBV6-3 and TRBJ1-6; D possibly corresponds to TRBD1 (5 bases). The V gene's germline CDR1 is MNHEY and CDR2 SVGEGT. The CDR3 totals 12 residues. Trimming left V 11 bases short and J 6 bases short, with 11 bases between. This CDR3 is CACGTVNSPLHF. DNA of the CDR3: TGTGCCTGCGGGACGGTTAATTCACCCCTCCACTTT.

This clonotype was found a few times. V usage is TRBV6-2 or TRBV6-3 and J usage is TRBJ1-2, with D possibly matching TRBD1 (5 bases). The CDR3 is 15 residues long. Germline V gene sequence: CDR1 MNHEY, CDR2 SVGEGT. V lost 6 bases to trimming and J lost 4 bases, with 18 bases between them. In nucleotides, the CDR3 is TGTGCCAGCAGCCAGTTCACAGGAAAACTCTATGGCTACACCTTC. Amino acid sequence: CASSQFTGKLYGYTF.

The chain links TRBV6-1 to TRBJ2-1, with D perhaps matching TRBD2 (6 bases). V lost 6 bases and J 3 bases, leaving 12 bases between the germline ends. Germline V CDR1 and CDR2: MNHNS, SASEGT. This CDR3 contains 14 residues. CDR3 DNA sequence: TGTGCCAGCAGGGAGGGGCAGATCTACAATGAGCAGTTCTTC. Amino acids: CASREGQIYNEQFF.

This clonotype was seen more than once but under ten times. The chain couples TRBV12-3 or TRBV12-4 to TRBJ2-7; 7 nucleotides align to TRBD2. The CDR3 length is 14 residues. Germline trimming cut 4 bases from V and 2 bases from J; bases unmatched to any gene: 5. CDR3 loop: CASSWEREPYEQYF. CDR3 bases: TGTGCCAGCAGTTGGGAGCGGGAACCCTACGAGCAGTACTTC.

The rearrangement links TRBV28 to TRBJ2-6, with TRBD1 identical over 7 bases. Germline values: CDR1 MDHEN, CDR2 SYDVKM. V was clipped by 7 bases and J by 0 bases; unmatched bases: 6. This CDR3 region has 16 residues. CDR3 amino acids: CASTTGQPSGANVLTF. CDR3 bases: TGTGCCAGCACCACGGGACAGCCCTCTGGGGCCAACGTCCTGACTTTC.

This clonotype was found many times. This chain connects TRBV7-8 to TRBJ2-1; TRBD2 aligns across 9 bases. Germline assignment: CDR1 SGHVS and CDR2 FQNEAQ. CDR3 length equals 14 residues. V shed 5 bases and J 8 bases; nucleotides not matched to a gene: 7. CDR3 sequence: CASSPGLASDEQFF. DNA of the CDR3: TGTGCCAGCAGCCCCGGACTAGCGTCTGATGAGCAGTTCTTC. Looking up the rest from reference TRBV7-8 and TRBJ2-1 gives the full variable domain: GAGVSQSPRYKVAKRGQDVALRCDPISGHVSLFWYQQALGQGPEFLTYFQNEAQLDKSGLPSDRFFAERPEGSVSTLKIQRTQQEDSAVYLCASSPGLASDEQFFGPGTRLTVL.